This TCR beta chain was sequenced during a study of OX40 agonist ivuxolimab in advanced cancers. Study-wide context: Ivuxolimab, an agonistic anti-OX40 (CD134) antibody, was given to patients. Partial response was recorded in three patients: one hepatocellular carcinoma and two cutaneous melanoma cases.

With autoimmune disease history or systemic immunosuppression, patients were excluded. The V gene lost 7 bases and the J gene lost 7 bases, with 17 bases spanning the gap. The germline V gene has CDR1 MDHEN and CDR2 SYDVKM. The CDR3 has 14 residues. Assay used: immunoSEQ multiplex PCR; TCRdb lists only in-frame clones, some missing. There are about 74,000 clones in the sample; 84% occur only once, and 1.5% to 2% lies in the top ten. This sequence originates from an adult with an advanced solid tumor such as melanoma, head and neck, liver or kidney cancer. Sequenced material: CD4+ or CD8+ T cells sorted from blood, taken in a trial of the OX40 agonist ivuxolimab. This chain uses TRBV28 with TRBJ2-1, with D maybe TRBD2 (6 bases). The CDR3 protein is CASTFSVGTNEQFF. CDR3 in DNA: TGTGCCAGCACCTTTTCGGTAGGGACTAATGAGCAGTTCTTC.